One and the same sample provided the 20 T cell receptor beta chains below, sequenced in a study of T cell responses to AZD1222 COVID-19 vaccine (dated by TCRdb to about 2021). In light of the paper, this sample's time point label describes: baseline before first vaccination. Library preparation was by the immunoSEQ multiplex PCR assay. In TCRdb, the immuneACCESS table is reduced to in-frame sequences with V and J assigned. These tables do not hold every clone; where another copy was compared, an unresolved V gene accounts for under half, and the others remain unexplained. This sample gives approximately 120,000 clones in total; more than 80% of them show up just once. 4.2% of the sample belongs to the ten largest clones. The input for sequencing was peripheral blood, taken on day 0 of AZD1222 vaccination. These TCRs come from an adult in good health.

In DNA, the CDR3 is TGTGCCAGCAGCTTGATTAGGCAGGCAACTAATTCACCCCTCCACTTT. This translates into CASSLIRQATNSPLHF. This sequence joins TRBV5-8 and TRBJ1-6, with unresolved D. Germline V gives CDR1 SGHTS, CDR2 YDEGEE. CDR3 length: 16 amino acids. Deletions cut 1 base from V and 6 bases from J, with 14 bases between.

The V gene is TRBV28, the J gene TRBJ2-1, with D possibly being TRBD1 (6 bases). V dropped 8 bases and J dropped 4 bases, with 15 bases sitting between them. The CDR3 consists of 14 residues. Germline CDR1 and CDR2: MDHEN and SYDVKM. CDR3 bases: TGTGCCAGCGCATCGGGACACGGATACAATGAGCAGTTCTTC. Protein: CASASGHGYNEQFF.

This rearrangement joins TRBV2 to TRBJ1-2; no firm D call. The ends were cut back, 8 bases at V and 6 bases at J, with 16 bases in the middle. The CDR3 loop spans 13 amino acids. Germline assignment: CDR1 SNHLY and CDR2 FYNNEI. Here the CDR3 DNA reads TGTGCCAGCTCCTACACGCAGCGCGATGGCTACACCTTC. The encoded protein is CASSYTQRDGYTF.

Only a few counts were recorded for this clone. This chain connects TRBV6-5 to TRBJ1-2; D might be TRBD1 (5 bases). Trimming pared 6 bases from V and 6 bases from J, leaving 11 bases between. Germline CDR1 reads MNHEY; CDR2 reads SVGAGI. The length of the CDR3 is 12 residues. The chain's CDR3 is CASRRPGDGYTF. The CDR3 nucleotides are TGTGCCAGCAGGCGACCGGGGGATGGCTACACCTTC.

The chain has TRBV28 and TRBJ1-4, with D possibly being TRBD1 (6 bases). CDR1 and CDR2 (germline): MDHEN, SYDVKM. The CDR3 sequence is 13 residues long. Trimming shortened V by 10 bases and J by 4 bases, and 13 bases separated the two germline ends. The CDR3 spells CATGGTLNEKLFF. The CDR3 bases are TGTGCCACCGGGGGGACACTTAATGAAAAACTGTTTTTT.

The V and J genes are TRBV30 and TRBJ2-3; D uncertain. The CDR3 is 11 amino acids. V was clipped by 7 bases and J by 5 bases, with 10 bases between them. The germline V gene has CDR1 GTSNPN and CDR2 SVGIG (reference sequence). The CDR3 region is CALKPKDTQYF. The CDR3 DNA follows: TGTGCCTTGAAACCAAAAGATACGCAGTATTTT.

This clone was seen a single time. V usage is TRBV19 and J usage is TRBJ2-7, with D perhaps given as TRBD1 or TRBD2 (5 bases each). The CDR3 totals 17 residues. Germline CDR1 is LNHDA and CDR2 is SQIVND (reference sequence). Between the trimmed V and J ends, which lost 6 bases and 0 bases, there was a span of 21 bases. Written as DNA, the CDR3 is TGTGCCAGTAGCCCCTCCGCCGGGGCGGGCAACTCCTACGAGCAGTACTTC. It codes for CASSPSAGAGNSYEQYF.

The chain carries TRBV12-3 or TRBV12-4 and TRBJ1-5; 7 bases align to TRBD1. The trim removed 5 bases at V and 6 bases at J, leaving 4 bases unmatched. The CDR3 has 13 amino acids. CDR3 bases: TGTGCCAGCAGTGGGGACAGCTCTCAGCCCCAGCATTTT. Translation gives CASSGDSSQPQHF.

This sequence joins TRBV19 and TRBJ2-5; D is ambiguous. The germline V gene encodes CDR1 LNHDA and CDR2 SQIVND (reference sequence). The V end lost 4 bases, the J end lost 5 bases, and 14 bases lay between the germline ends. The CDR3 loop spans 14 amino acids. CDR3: CASSSQSGSETQYF. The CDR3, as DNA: TGTGCCAGTAGTAGCCAGTCCGGTTCGGAGACCCAGTACTTC.

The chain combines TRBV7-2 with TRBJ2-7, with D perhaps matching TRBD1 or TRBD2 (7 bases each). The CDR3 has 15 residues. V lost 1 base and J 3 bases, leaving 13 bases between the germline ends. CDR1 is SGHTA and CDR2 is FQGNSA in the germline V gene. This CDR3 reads CASSLGSGTVYEQYF. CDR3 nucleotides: TGTGCCAGCAGCTTAGGCAGCGGGACAGTCTACGAGCAGTACTTC.

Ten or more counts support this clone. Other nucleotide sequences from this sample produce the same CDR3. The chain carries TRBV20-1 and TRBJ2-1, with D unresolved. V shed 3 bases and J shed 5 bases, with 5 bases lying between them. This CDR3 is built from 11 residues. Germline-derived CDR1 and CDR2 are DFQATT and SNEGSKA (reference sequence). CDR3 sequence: CSASRNNEQFF. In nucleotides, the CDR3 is TGCAGTGCTAGCAGAAACAATGAGCAGTTCTTC.

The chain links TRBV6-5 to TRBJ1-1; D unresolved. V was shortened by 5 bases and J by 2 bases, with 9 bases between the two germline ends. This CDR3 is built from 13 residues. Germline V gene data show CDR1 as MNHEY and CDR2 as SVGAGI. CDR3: CASSRALNTEAFF. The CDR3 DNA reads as TGTGCCAGCAGTAGGGCACTAAACACTGAAGCTTTCTTT.

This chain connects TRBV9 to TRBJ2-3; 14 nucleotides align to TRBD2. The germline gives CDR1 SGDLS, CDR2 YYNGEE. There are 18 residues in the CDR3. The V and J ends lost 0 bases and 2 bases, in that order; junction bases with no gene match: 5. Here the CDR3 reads CASSVGGTSGGTTDTQYF. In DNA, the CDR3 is TGTGCCAGCAGCGTAGGAGGGACTAGCGGGGGAACCACAGATACGCAGTATTTT.

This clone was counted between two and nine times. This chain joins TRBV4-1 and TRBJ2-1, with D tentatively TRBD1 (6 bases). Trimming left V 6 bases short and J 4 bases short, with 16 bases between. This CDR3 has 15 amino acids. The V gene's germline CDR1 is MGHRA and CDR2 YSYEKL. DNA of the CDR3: TGCGCCAGCAGGCCCGGGACAACGGGGTACAATGAGCAGTTCTTC. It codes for CASRPGTTGYNEQFF.

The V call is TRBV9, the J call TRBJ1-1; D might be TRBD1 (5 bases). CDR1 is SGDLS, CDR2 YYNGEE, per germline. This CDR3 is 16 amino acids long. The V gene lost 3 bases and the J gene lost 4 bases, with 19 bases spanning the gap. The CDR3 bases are TGTGCCAGCAGCGCCTCCTCCGGGACCTTGGGCACTGAAGCTTTCTTT. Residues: CASSASSGTLGTEAFF.

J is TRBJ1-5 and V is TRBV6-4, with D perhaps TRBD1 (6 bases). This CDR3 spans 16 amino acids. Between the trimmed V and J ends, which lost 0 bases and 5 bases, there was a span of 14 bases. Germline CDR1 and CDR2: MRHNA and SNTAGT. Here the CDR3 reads CASSDSRQAGYQPQHF. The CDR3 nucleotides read TGTGCCAGCAGTGACTCCCGACAGGCCGGGTATCAGCCCCAGCATTTT.

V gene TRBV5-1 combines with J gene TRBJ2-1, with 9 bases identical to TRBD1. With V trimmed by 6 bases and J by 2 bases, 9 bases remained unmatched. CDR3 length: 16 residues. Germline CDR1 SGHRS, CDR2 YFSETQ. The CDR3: CASTQGAARTYNEQFF. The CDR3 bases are TGCGCCAGCACACAGGGGGCGGCCAGGACCTACAATGAGCAGTTCTTC.

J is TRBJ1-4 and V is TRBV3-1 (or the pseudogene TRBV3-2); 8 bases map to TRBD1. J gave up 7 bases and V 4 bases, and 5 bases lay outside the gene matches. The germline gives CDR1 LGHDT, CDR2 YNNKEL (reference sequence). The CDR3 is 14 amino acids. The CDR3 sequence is CASSLQGAGEKLFF. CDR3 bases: TGTGCCAGCAGCCTGCAGGGGGCGGGTGAAAAACTGTTTTTT.

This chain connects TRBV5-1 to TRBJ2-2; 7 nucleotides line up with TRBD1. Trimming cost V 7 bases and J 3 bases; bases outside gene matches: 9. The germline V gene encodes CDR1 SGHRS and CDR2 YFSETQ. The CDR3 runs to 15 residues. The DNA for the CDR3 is TGCGCCAGCCGCAAAGGAACAGGGGACACCGGGGAGCTGTTTTTT. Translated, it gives CASRKGTGDTGELFF.

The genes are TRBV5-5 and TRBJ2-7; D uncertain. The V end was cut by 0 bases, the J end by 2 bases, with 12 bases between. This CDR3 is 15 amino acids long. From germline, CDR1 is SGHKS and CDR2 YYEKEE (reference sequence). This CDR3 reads CASSLGGSLTYEQYF. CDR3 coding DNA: TGTGCCAGCAGCTTGGGGGGTTCCCTTACCTACGAGCAGTACTTC. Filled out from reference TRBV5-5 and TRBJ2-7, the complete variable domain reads DAGVTQSPTHLIKTRGQQVTLRCSPISGHKSVSWYQQVLGQGPQFIFQYYEKEERGRGNFPDRFSARQFPNYSSELNVNALLLGDSALYLCASSLGGSLTYEQYFGPGTRLTVT.